Below are 31 T cell receptor beta chains sequenced from a single sample in a study of OX40 agonist ivuxolimab in advanced cancers. TCRdb keeps only in-frame clones here, not all; method: immunoSEQ multiplex PCR. The data hold more than 85,000 clones, with approximately 89% observed a single time. Sequences were derived from CD4+ or CD8+ T cells sorted from blood, sampled in a trial of the OX40 agonist ivuxolimab. These receptors all come from an adult with an advanced solid tumor such as melanoma, head and neck, liver or kidney cancer.

The rearrangement uses TRBV5-1 and TRBJ1-1; 8 positions match TRBD1. The CDR3 is made up of 15 amino acids. Germline V CDR1 and CDR2: SGHRS, YFSETQ. Trimming at V came to 4 bases and at J to 5 bases, leaving 10 bases not matched to a gene. This CDR3 is CASSPADRVVTEAFF. In DNA, the CDR3 is TGCGCCAGCAGCCCGGCGGACAGGGTGGTGACTGAAGCTTTCTTT.

This clone was observed once. The chain joins TRBV6-1 to TRBJ2-3; D unresolved. CDR1 and CDR2 from the germline V gene are MNHNS and SASEGT. This CDR3 region has 14 residues. The V end lost 5 bases, the J end lost 0 bases, and 9 bases lay between the germline ends. CDR3 nucleotides: TGTGCCAGCAGTTTGGCGGAGAGCACAGATACGCAGTATTTT. This gives the protein CASSLAESTDTQYF.

CDR3 coding DNA: TGTGCCAGCAGGACTTTTTCCGAGCAGTACTTC. Its protein product is CASRTFSEQYF. The genes are TRBV6-1 and TRBJ2-7; D is uncertain. This CDR3 contains 11 residues. V dropped 6 bases and J dropped 6 bases, with 9 bases sitting between them. Germline-derived CDR1 and CDR2 are MNHNS and SASEGT.

This clone has only one observation. DNA of the CDR3: TGTGCCAGCAGATTGGGACAGGGGTTAACCTACGAGCAGTACTTC. Translated: CASRLGQGLTYEQYF. The rearrangement joins TRBV7-2 to TRBJ2-7; TRBD1 agrees at 10 bases. The J segment lost 2 bases and the V segment lost 6 bases, leaving 7 bases of the junction unmatched. This CDR3 is built from 15 residues. Germline loops: CDR1 SGHTA, CDR2 FQGNSA.

Note on this clone: The identical CDR3 is also encoded by other nucleotide sequences in the sample. The gene calls are TRBV28 and TRBJ1-1, with TRBD1 as a possible D gene (6 bases). The V gene's germline CDR1 is MDHEN and CDR2 SYDVKM. V was clipped by 5 bases and J by 3 bases, with 13 bases between them. The CDR3 is 14 amino acids. The CDR3 DNA reads TGTGCCAGCAGTCTCACAGGGAGGGACACTGAAGCTTTCTTT. Translation: CASSLTGRDTEAFF.

The chain joins TRBV9 to TRBJ1-4; possibly TRBD1 for D (6 bases). CDR1 is SGDLS, CDR2 YYNGEE, per germline. V shed 4 bases and J shed 6 bases, with 25 bases lying between them. The CDR3 is made up of 18 amino acids. CDR3 sequence: CASSLREGTLIGDEKLFF. CDR3 sequence (DNA): TGTGCCAGCAGCCTCCGAGAGGGGACACTGATCGGGGATGAAAAACTGTTTTTT.

This clone turned up a few times. The CDR3: CASSLRGPREAFF. The CDR3 nucleotides are TGTGCCAGCAGTTTAAGGGGGCCAAGAGAAGCTTTCTTT. The chain has TRBV27 and TRBJ1-1; TRBD1 aligns across 7 bases. V trimming: 2 bases; J trimming: 8 bases; junction bases outside the gene matches: 5. This CDR3 spans 13 amino acids. The germline CDR1 and CDR2 sequences are MNHEY and SMNVEV (reference sequence).

As DNA, the CDR3 is TGCGCCAGCAGCTTATCGGTGTCCAGGACTACAGGGCAGTTCTTC. Encoded protein: CASSLSVSRTTGQFF. The chain has TRBV5-1 and TRBJ2-1, with D perhaps matching TRBD2 (6 bases). Trimming took off 2 bases at V and 12 bases at J, with 21 bases between the two ends. Germline lookup yields CDR1 SGHRS and CDR2 YFSETQ. The CDR3 totals 15 residues.

This chain joins TRBV6-5 and TRBJ1-5; a weak D match, TRBD1 (6 bases). The CDR3 sequence is 14 residues long. V shed 2 bases and J shed 5 bases, with 10 bases lying between them. Germline CDR1 is MNHEY and CDR2 is SVGAGI. The CDR3 is CASSYPWTDQPQHF. The DNA for the CDR3 is TGTGCCAGCAGTTACCCGTGGACAGATCAGCCCCAGCATTTT.

This chain connects TRBV28 to TRBJ2-1; the D gene could be TRBD1 or TRBD2 (6 bases each). This CDR3 comprises 14 residues. The V end lost 3 bases, the J end lost 7 bases, and 13 bases lay between the germline ends. Per the germline V gene, CDR1 is MDHEN and CDR2 is SYDVKM. CDR3 region: CASSFGGPQNEQFF. The CDR3 region has the DNA TGTGCCAGCAGTTTCGGGGGCCCACAAAATGAGCAGTTCTTC.

V usage is TRBV11-2 and J usage is TRBJ2-3; D is perhaps TRBD1 (6 bases). The CDR3 sequence is 14 residues long. Germline assignment: CDR1 SGHAT and CDR2 FQNNGV. V dropped 0 bases and J dropped 3 bases, with 7 bases sitting between them. The CDR3 bases are TGTGCCAGCAGCTTAGACAGGGGAACAGATACGCAGTATTTT. Translation gives CASSLDRGTDTQYF.

The chain combines TRBV5-1 with TRBJ2-7; D may be TRBD1 (6 bases). Trimming stripped 3 bases from V and 3 bases from J, with 13 bases between. From germline, CDR1 is SGHRS and CDR2 YFSETQ. There are 14 residues in the CDR3. CDR3 coding DNA: TGCGCCAGCAGCTCGGGTACAGGGAACTACGAGCAGTACTTC. It encodes CASSSGTGNYEQYF. The variable domain in full, with the rest retrieved from reference TRBV5-1 and TRBJ2-7, is KAGVTQTPRYLIKTRGQQVTLSCSPISGHRSVSWYQQTPGQGLQFLFEYFSETQRNKGNFPGRFSGRQFSNSRSEMNVSTLELGDSALYLCASSSGTGNYEQYFGPGTRLTVT.

V is TRBV27 and J is TRBJ2-7; D is undetermined. Trimming cost V 2 bases and J 3 bases, with 17 bases left between them. Germline V gene sequence: CDR1 MNHEY, CDR2 SMNVEV (reference sequence). This CDR3 comprises 16 residues. Written as DNA, the CDR3 is TGTGCCAGCAGTTTAGGGCTACCTGGGTACGGCTACGAGCAGTACTTC. It is translated as CASSLGLPGYGYEQYF.

The chain links TRBV6-5 to TRBJ1-2; D remains unclear. This CDR3 spans 11 amino acids. Deletions cut 8 bases from V and 4 bases from J, with 8 bases between. Germline values: CDR1 MNHEY, CDR2 SVGAGI. The CDR3 reads CASGSRYGYTF. CDR3 nucleotides: TGTGCCAGCGGGAGTCGCTATGGCTACACCTTC.

V and J are TRBV7-9 and TRBJ1-1; TRBD1 might be the D (5 bases). The CDR3 runs to 14 residues. Germline assignment: CDR1 SEHNR and CDR2 FQNEAQ (reference sequence). Deletions cut 5 bases from V and 3 bases from J, with 13 bases between. The chain's CDR3 is CASSPGGTYTEAFF. CDR3 sequence (DNA): TGTGCCAGCAGCCCAGGAGGGACTTACACTGAAGCTTTCTTT.

The gene calls are TRBV12-5 and TRBJ2-2, with a weak D call TRBD1 (5 bases). V was pared by 8 bases and J by 7 bases, with 17 bases between. The germline V gene encodes CDR1 LGHNT and CDR2 FRNRAP. The CDR3 consists of 14 residues. This CDR3 is CASSTGLTVGELFF. The CDR3 nucleotides are TGTGCTAGTAGTACAGGATTAACAGTCGGGGAGCTGTTTTTT.

The CDR3 coding sequence is TGTGCCAGTAGTATTATGGATTCACCCCTCCACTTT. Residues: CASSIMDSPLHF. J is TRBJ1-6 and V is TRBV19; D is unresolved. V lost 3 bases and J 8 bases, leaving 5 bases between the germline ends. Germline CDR1 is LNHDA and CDR2 is SQIVND (reference sequence). CDR3 length: 12 amino acids.

This clone was seen once. V is TRBV4-3 and J is TRBJ2-7, with 7 bases fitting TRBD2. The junction had 6 bases not matched to a gene; V was cut back by 3 bases and J by 1 base. CDR1 is LGHNA and CDR2 is YSLEER in the germline V gene. The CDR3 runs 15 residues. CDR3 in amino acids: CASSHKRGLSYEQYF. In DNA, the CDR3 is TGCGCCAGCAGCCATAAGCGGGGATTGTCCTACGAGCAGTACTTC.

The CDR3, as DNA: TGCGCCAGCAGTGACGGGGGGGCTGGGAGCATGATTGAGTTCTTC. It yields the protein CASSDGGAGSMIEFF. The genes are TRBV10-2 and TRBJ2-1; 8 bases match TRBD2. The V segment lost 3 bases and the J segment 14 bases; nucleotides outside the gene matches: 15. CDR1 WSHSY and CDR2 SAAADI come from the germline V gene. The CDR3 totals 15 residues.

This chain joins TRBV7-9 and TRBJ1-1, with unresolved D. Germline V CDR1 and CDR2: SEHNR, FQNEAQ (reference sequence). V lost 3 bases and J 1 base, leaving 18 bases between the germline ends. The CDR3 covers 17 residues. The CDR3 here is CASSFDGRAGTNTEAFF. The CDR3 bases are TGTGCCAGCAGCTTTGATGGTAGAGCAGGTACGAACACTGAAGCTTTCTTT.

This clone has just a few counts. The chain is built from TRBV30 and TRBJ2-4; D is perhaps TRBD2 (6 bases). This CDR3 is built from 16 residues. Trimming took 0 bases from V and 1 from J, leaving 13 bases between them. The germline gives CDR1 GTSNPN, CDR2 SVGIG (reference sequence). Here the CDR3 reads CAWSVGGLRAKNIQYF. Written as DNA, the CDR3 is TGTGCCTGGAGTGTAGGAGGGCTGAGGGCCAAAAACATTCAGTACTTC.

This clone was counted a single time. The chain links TRBV7-9 to TRBJ2-6; TRBD1 matches at 8 bases. Germline lookup yields CDR1 SEHNR and CDR2 FQNEAQ (reference sequence). The CDR3 sequence is 15 residues long. J gave up 4 bases and V 5 bases, and 4 bases lay outside the gene matches. CDR3 DNA sequence: TGTGCCAGCAGCCTGGACAGGGTCGGGGCCAACGTCCTGACTTTC. Translation gives CASSLDRVGANVLTF.

This sequence joins TRBV5-5 and TRBJ2-7, with 9 bases fitting TRBD1. The CDR3 totals 15 residues. With V trimmed by 2 bases and J by 1 base, 4 bases remained unmatched. Looked up from germline, CDR1 is SGHKS and CDR2 is YYEKEE (reference sequence). This CDR3 is CASSFPGTGSYEQYF. The CDR3 DNA sequence: TGTGCCAGCAGCTTCCCCGGGACAGGGTCCTACGAGCAGTACTTC.

The rearrangement links TRBV5-1 to TRBJ2-7; 15 bases fit TRBD2. CDR3 size: 17 residues. Trimming at V came to 4 bases and at J to 7 bases, leaving 12 bases not matched to a gene. Germline loops: CDR1 SGHRS, CDR2 YFSETQ. CDR3 sequence: CASSRGLAGGTAEEQYF. For the CDR3, the DNA is TGCGCCAGCAGCCGCGGACTAGCGGGAGGGACCGCGGAGGAGCAGTACTTC.

The chain has TRBV9 and TRBJ1-5; perhaps TRBD1 as D (6 bases). From germline, CDR1 is SGDLS and CDR2 YYNGEE. Trimming removed 0 bases at V and 2 bases at J, with 9 bases between. CDR3 length: 15 amino acids. The CDR3 DNA follows: TGTGCCAGCAGCGTAGGGGGGCACGGCAATCAGCCCCAGCATTTT. This encodes CASSVGGHGNQPQHF.

This chain connects TRBV6-6 to TRBJ1-5; D is unclear. Looked up from germline, CDR1 is MNHNY and CDR2 is SVGAGI (reference sequence). The V end was cut by 5 bases, the J end by 4 bases, with 15 bases between. The CDR3 runs 15 residues. The CDR3 DNA reads TGTGCCAGCAGTCGTCCCGTCGGGTCGAATCAGCCCCAGCATTTT. Its protein product is CASSRPVGSNQPQHF.

The gene calls are TRBV19 and TRBJ1-4, with unresolved D. CDR1 is LNHDA and CDR2 is SQIVND in the germline V gene (reference sequence). CDR3 length: 14 residues. The V gene lost 6 bases and the J gene lost 8 bases, with 16 bases spanning the gap. The CDR3 DNA follows: TGTGCCAGTAGCGACTTAGACCTCGGGGAAAAACTGTTTTTT. This encodes CASSDLDLGEKLFF.

The J gene is TRBJ1-5, the V gene TRBV2; a possible D gene is TRBD1 (5 bases). The germline V and J ends were trimmed by 5 bases and 7 bases, with 12 bases remaining between them. The CDR3 sequence is 13 residues long. CDR1 SNHLY and CDR2 FYNNEI come from the germline V gene. As DNA, the CDR3 is TGTGCCAGCAGTTCAGGGTGGGAGCAGCCCCAGCATTTT. Amino acid sequence: CASSSGWEQPQHF.

The sample holds a few counts of this clone. The chain combines TRBV5-1 with TRBJ2-1, with D hard to call. The V end was cut by 0 bases, the J end by 2 bases, with 3 bases between. Looked up from germline, CDR1 is SGHRS and CDR2 is YFSETQ. The CDR3 runs to 13 residues. The DNA for the CDR3 is TGCGCCAGCAGCTTGGAACCCTACAATGAGCAGTTCTTC. Translation: CASSLEPYNEQFF.

The chain has TRBV23-1 and TRBJ1-2; possible D gene TRBD1, 6 bases. TRBV23-1 is an ORF for which the function is uncertain. V lost 3 bases, J lost 4 bases, and 18 bases lay in between. The length of the CDR3 is 16 residues. The CDR3 region is CASSHPPQGVCYGYTF. The CDR3 region has the DNA TGCGCCAGCAGTCACCCCCCACAGGGAGTTTGCTATGGCTACACCTTC.

The V and J genes are TRBV11-3 and TRBJ2-1; 7 nucleotides match TRBD2. The CDR3 extends over 17 amino acids. J lost 3 bases, V lost 3 bases, and 11 bases had no gene match. CDR1 is SGHNT, CDR2 YENEEA, per germline. CDR3 bases: TGTGCCAGCAGCTTCCGAGCGGGGCAGGGAGGCTACAATGAGCAGTTCTTC. Translating it yields CASSFRAGQGGYNEQFF.